Listed here is a single T cell receptor beta chain. With 4 bases clipped from V and 0 bases from J, the junction kept 7 bases outside the gene matches. CDR3 size: 17 residues. Germline lookup yields CDR1 SGHNT and CDR2 YYREEE (reference sequence). The data derive from a study of T cell responses to AZD1222 COVID-19 vaccine. Repertoires were generated with immunoSEQ multiplex PCR, while TCRdb's copy carries only in-frame clones and drops some. This table has about 48,000 clones, 75% to 90% appearing once. J is TRBJ1-6 and V is TRBV5-4, with TRBD1 identical over 7 bases. This receptor was identified in an adult who received the AZD1222 COVID-19 vaccine. The input for sequencing was peripheral blood, taken 28 days after the second AZD1222 dose. Here the CDR3 reads CASSPDRPSSYNSPLHF. DNA of the CDR3: TGTGCCAGCAGCCCGGACAGGCCGAGCTCCTATAATTCACCCCTCCACTTT. The full variable domain, completed using reference TRBV5-4 and TRBJ1-6, is ETGVTQSPTHLIKTRGQQVTLRCSSQSGHNTVSWYQQALGQGPQFIFQYYREEENGRGNFPPRFSGLQFPNYSSELNVNALELDDSALYLCASSPDRPSSYNSPLHFGNGTRLTVT.